A selection of T cell receptor beta chains follows, all from one sample in a study of CD8+CD57+ T cells in acquired aplastic anemia. TCRdb re-analysed the reads in MiXCR, keeping a single row per CDR3 protein. Here the sample spans fewer than 250,000 distinct CDR3 sequences, less than 70% being singletons. The source material was sorted CD4+, CD8+, or CD8+CD57+ T cells (not recorded which) from PBMCs. The receptors come from a human donor in good health, serving as a control. The conserved cysteine and the conserved F or W are not part of the CDR3 here. Each record gives: CDR3 protein, V gene, clone size, J gene. Clone sizes are given selectively: once, few, many, or a class where the clone is expanded.

CDR3: ASSITGGMRNEQF
V: TRBV19
size: -
J: TRBJ2-1

CDR3: ASSPGTGDYGYT
V: TRBV7-9
size: many
J: TRBJ1-2

CDR3: ASWGQGKDTQY
V: TRBV2
size: -
J: TRBJ2-3

CDR3: ASSEGPACNEQF
V: TRBV5-1
size: -
J: TRBJ2-1

CDR3: ASSFPLRDSLNTEAF
V: TRBV28
size: -
J: TRBJ1-1

CDR3: ASSEAGYTGELF
V: TRBV2
size: many
J: TRBJ2-2

CDR3: ASSLAPSGGYNEQF
V: TRBV5-1
size: -
J: TRBJ2-1

CDR3: ASSQTQQVGNQQF
V: TRBV7-8
size: -
J: TRBJ2-1

CDR3: ATKDLDSNYGYT
V: TRBV24-1
size: -
J: TRBJ1-2

CDR3: ASRRSFYLDRGKEQY
V: TRBV9
size: few
J: TRBJ2-7

CDR3: ASSEFGGNTGELF
V: TRBV2
size: few
J: TRBJ2-2

CDR3: ASSSHLDRSAEAF
V: TRBV7-7
size: once
J: TRBJ1-1

CDR3: SAAPQGNEQF
V: TRBV20-1
size: -
J: TRBJ2-1

CDR3: ASSPRLAGGSPDTQY
V: TRBV2
size: few
J: TRBJ2-3

CDR3: ATRTGGSSGANVLT
V: TRBV15
size: -
J: TRBJ2-6

CDR3: AISESNRASSYEQY
V: TRBV10-3
size: many
J: TRBJ2-7

CDR3: ASSYGSEDTQY
V: TRBV9
size: many
J: TRBJ2-3

CDR3: ASSPGQANTGELF
V: TRBV7-2
size: -
J: TRBJ2-2

CDR3: ASSPGVNPGVEAF
V: TRBV5-1
size: many
J: TRBJ1-1

CDR3: SARDSFGSQETQY
V: TRBV20-1
size: many
J: TRBJ2-5

CDR3: ASSPDRTDNSPLH
V: TRBV18
size: many
J: TRBJ1-6

CDR3: SAVGGGTDTQY
V: TRBV20-1
size: -
J: TRBJ2-3

CDR3: SAVGQGSTEAF
V: TRBV29-1
size: few
J: TRBJ1-1

CDR3: ASSLSFRDGTEAF
V: TRBV7-2
size: -
J: TRBJ1-1

CDR3: ASSLAAGEPYEQY
V: TRBV7-6
size: many
J: TRBJ2-7

CDR3: ASSQEGHRGLGEKLF
V: TRBV4-3
size: many
J: TRBJ1-4

CDR3: ASSVRQGQYEQY
V: TRBV9
size: -
J: TRBJ2-7

CDR3: ATSSLAGQEAF
V: TRBV15
size: -
J: TRBJ1-1

CDR3: ASRLAGSTAETQY
V: TRBV2
size: -
J: TRBJ2-5

CDR3: ASLADPNTEAF
V: TRBV18
size: -
J: TRBJ1-1

CDR3: ASSRGGGDDGYT
V: TRBV2
size: -
J: TRBJ1-2

CDR3: SAGDRGTQPQH
V: TRBV20-1
size: many
J: TRBJ1-5